This is a list of T cell receptor beta chains from one sample in a study of CD8+ T cells in alopecia areata. Generated by immunoSEQ multiplex PCR, the TCRdb table keeps only in-frame clones and is missing some. The repertoire holds about 290,000 clones, about 62% seen once, with under 2% in the top ten. The sample here was CD4+ T cells sorted from blood, taken at week 24, from a patient treated with tofacitinib. Receptors originate from a human donor with alopecia areata. CDR3s include the opening cysteine and the closing phenylalanine or tryptophan. Fields, in order: CDR3 length, D gene, V gene, clone size, J gene, CDR3 protein, CDR3 DNA. The D gene is left open where the match is weak. Where a row states a size, it is once, few, many or the class of an expanded clone; other rows omit it.

CDR3 length: 17
D gene: TRBD1
V gene: TRBV10-3
clone size: -
J gene: TRBJ2-6
CDR3 protein: CAISQRDRGTGANVLTF
CDR3 DNA: TGTGCCATCAGCCAACGGGACAGGGGAACTGGGGCCAACGTCCTGACTTTC

CDR3 length: 12
D gene: TRBD1
V gene: TRBV29-1
clone size: -
J gene: TRBJ2-7
CDR3 protein: CSGIQGVNEQYF
CDR3 DNA: TGCAGCGGAATACAGGGGGTAAACGAGCAGTACTTC

CDR3 length: 12
D gene: -
V gene: TRBV30
clone size: -
J gene: TRBJ1-1
CDR3 protein: CAWGFMNTEAFF
CDR3 DNA: TGTGCCTGGGGGTTCATGAACACTGAAGCTTTCTTT

CDR3 length: 12
D gene: -
V gene: TRBV29-1
clone size: few
J gene: TRBJ1-1
CDR3 protein: CSVVAGLTEAFF
CDR3 DNA: TGCAGCGTTGTGGCAGGGCTAACTGAAGCTTTCTTT

CDR3 length: 13
D gene: -
V gene: TRBV30
clone size: -
J gene: TRBJ1-1
CDR3 protein: CAWRPAGNTEAFF
CDR3 DNA: TGTGCCTGGAGGCCAGCCGGGAACACTGAAGCTTTCTTT

CDR3 length: 13
D gene: -
V gene: TRBV30
clone size: -
J gene: TRBJ1-4
CDR3 protein: CAWSTGINEKLFF
CDR3 DNA: TGTGCCTGGAGTACCGGAATTAATGAAAAACTGTTTTTT

CDR3 length: 16
D gene: TRBD2
V gene: TRBV23-1
clone size: few
J gene: TRBJ2-2
CDR3 protein: CASSRGLAGNTGELFF
CDR3 DNA: TGCGCCAGCAGTCGCGGACTAGCGGGGAACACCGGGGAGCTGTTTTTT

CDR3 length: 12
D gene: -
V gene: TRBV30
clone size: -
J gene: TRBJ2-7
CDR3 protein: CAWGRGPYEQYF
CDR3 DNA: TGTGCCTGGGGACGGGGGCCTTACGAGCAGTACTTC

CDR3 length: 14
D gene: -
V gene: TRBV5-5
clone size: -
J gene: TRBJ2-3
CDR3 protein: CASSSGGHSDTQYF
CDR3 DNA: TGTGCCAGCAGCTCGGGGGGACATTCAGATACGCAGTATTTT

CDR3 length: 16
D gene: TRBD2
V gene: TRBV30
clone size: -
J gene: TRBJ2-5
CDR3 protein: CAWSATSGGTSRTQYF
CDR3 DNA: TGTGCCTGGAGCGCTACTAGCGGGGGGACCTCGAGGACCCAGTACTTC

CDR3 length: 16
D gene: -
V gene: TRBV27
clone size: -
J gene: TRBJ2-6
CDR3 protein: CASSSAGTSGANVLTF
CDR3 DNA: TGTGCCAGCAGTTCCGCCGGGACTTCTGGGGCCAACGTCCTGACTTTC

CDR3 length: 14
D gene: TRBD1
V gene: TRBV10-3
clone size: -
J gene: TRBJ2-7
CDR3 protein: CAISPGQGANEQYF
CDR3 DNA: TGTGCCATCAGTCCGGGACAGGGGGCGAACGAGCAGTACTTC

CDR3 length: 16
D gene: -
V gene: TRBV25-1
clone size: -
J gene: TRBJ2-5
CDR3 protein: CASSSSGTPDRETQYF
CDR3 DNA: TGTGCCAGCAGTTCCAGCGGGACACCCGATAGGGAGACCCAGTACTTC

CDR3 length: 12
D gene: -
V gene: TRBV29-1
clone size: few
J gene: TRBJ1-1
CDR3 protein: CSVDEVNTEAFF
CDR3 DNA: TGCAGCGTTGACGAGGTGAACACTGAAGCTTTCTTT

CDR3 length: 16
D gene: -
V gene: TRBV23-1
clone size: -
J gene: TRBJ2-3
CDR3 protein: CASSQSRAEGGDTQYF
CDR3 DNA: TGCGCCAGCAGTCAATCGAGGGCTGAGGGTGGAGATACGCAGTATTTT

CDR3 length: 17
D gene: -
V gene: TRBV25-1
clone size: -
J gene: TRBJ2-6
CDR3 protein: CASSENVWGSGANVLTF
CDR3 DNA: TGTGCCAGCAGTGAAAATGTTTGGGGTTCCGGGGCCAACGTCCTGACTTTC

CDR3 length: 12
D gene: -
V gene: TRBV5-1
clone size: -
J gene: TRBJ2-5
CDR3 protein: CASSLEQETQYF
CDR3 DNA: TGCGCCAGCAGCTTGGAACAAGAGACCCAGTACTTC

CDR3 length: 15
D gene: -
V gene: TRBV30
clone size: -
J gene: TRBJ1-2
CDR3 protein: CAWSAKLGWVYGYTF
CDR3 DNA: TGTGCCTGGAGCGCCAAGTTGGGGTGGGTCTATGGCTACACCTTC

CDR3 length: 16
D gene: -
V gene: TRBV19
clone size: -
J gene: TRBJ1-2
CDR3 protein: CASRHADGEGKYGYTF
CDR3 DNA: TGTGCCAGTCGACATGCCGATGGGGAAGGGAAGTATGGCTACACCTTC

CDR3 length: 14
D gene: -
V gene: TRBV28
clone size: -
J gene: TRBJ1-6
CDR3 protein: CASSRPGTNSPLHF
CDR3 DNA: TGTGCCAGCAGTCGTCCAGGGACTAATTCACCCCTCCACTTT

CDR3 length: 15
D gene: TRBD1
V gene: TRBV4-1
clone size: -
J gene: TRBJ2-7
CDR3 protein: CASSQTGTVNYEQYF
CDR3 DNA: TGCGCCAGCAGCCAAACCGGGACAGTTAACTACGAGCAGTACTTC

CDR3 length: 14
D gene: -
V gene: TRBV7-7
clone size: few
J gene: TRBJ2-3
CDR3 protein: CASSSGLNTDTQYF
CDR3 DNA: TGTGCTAGCAGCTCGGGACTCAACACAGATACGCAGTATTTT

CDR3 length: 13
D gene: -
V gene: TRBV6-5
clone size: -
J gene: TRBJ1-2
CDR3 protein: CASSSGLNYGYTF
CDR3 DNA: TGTGCCAGCAGTTCGGGCCTTAACTATGGCTACACCTTC

CDR3 length: 16
D gene: TRBD2
V gene: TRBV4-1
clone size: few
J gene: TRBJ2-3
CDR3 protein: CASSRGGLAGLGTQYF
CDR3 DNA: TGCGCCAGCAGCCGGGGCGGACTAGCGGGGCTCGGCACGCAGTATTTT

CDR3 length: 16
D gene: TRBD2
V gene: TRBV2
clone size: -
J gene: TRBJ2-1
CDR3 protein: CASSDDGTRGGNEQFF
CDR3 DNA: TGTGCCAGCAGCGACGACGGGACTAGAGGTGGCAATGAGCAGTTCTTC

CDR3 length: 13
D gene: -
V gene: TRBV19
clone size: once
J gene: TRBJ2-7
CDR3 protein: CASSIGGVNEQYF
CDR3 DNA: TGTGCCAGTAGTATAGGTGGGGTGAACGAGCAGTACTTC

CDR3 length: 15
D gene: TRBD1
V gene: TRBV7-9
clone size: few
J gene: TRBJ1-1
CDR3 protein: CASSSPTGVNTEAFF
CDR3 DNA: TGTGCCAGCAGCTCCCCGACAGGGGTGAACACTGAAGCTTTCTTT

CDR3 length: 12
D gene: -
V gene: TRBV30
clone size: -
J gene: TRBJ1-1
CDR3 protein: CAWRTGRDEAFF
CDR3 DNA: TGTGCCTGGAGAACAGGGAGAGATGAAGCTTTCTTT

CDR3 length: 15
D gene: -
V gene: TRBV7-2
clone size: -
J gene: TRBJ1-1
CDR3 protein: CASSLAPRGSTEAFF
CDR3 DNA: TGTGCCAGCAGCTTAGCCCCTAGGGGGAGCACTGAAGCTTTCTTT

CDR3 length: 17
D gene: TRBD1
V gene: TRBV4-1
clone size: -
J gene: TRBJ1-2
CDR3 protein: CASSQVGDRGLNYGYTF
CDR3 DNA: TGCGCCAGCAGTCAAGTGGGGGACAGGGGGCTGAACTATGGCTACACCTTC

CDR3 length: 14
D gene: -
V gene: TRBV4-1
clone size: -
J gene: TRBJ2-5
CDR3 protein: CASSQDRFLETQYF
CDR3 DNA: TGCGCCAGCAGCCAAGATCGGTTTTTGGAGACCCAGTACTTC

CDR3 length: 16
D gene: TRBD1
V gene: TRBV27
clone size: -
J gene: TRBJ2-1
CDR3 protein: CASSLWSGTGDNEQFF
CDR3 DNA: TGTGCCAGCAGTTTATGGTCTGGGACAGGAGACAATGAGCAGTTCTTC

CDR3 length: 11
D gene: -
V gene: TRBV5-6
clone size: few
J gene: TRBJ2-7
CDR3 protein: CASSGNYEQYF
CDR3 DNA: TGTGCCAGCAGCGGGAACTACGAGCAGTACTTC

CDR3 length: 17
D gene: TRBD1
V gene: TRBV9
clone size: -
J gene: TRBJ1-3
CDR3 protein: CASSVGQGLFSGNTIYF
CDR3 DNA: TGTGCCAGCAGCGTAGGACAGGGCCTATTCTCTGGAAACACCATATATTTT

CDR3 length: 16
D gene: -
V gene: TRBV11-2
clone size: few
J gene: TRBJ2-5
CDR3 protein: CASSLVRGARQETQYF
CDR3 DNA: TGTGCCAGCAGCTTAGTTCGGGGGGCGAGGCAAGAGACCCAGTACTTC

CDR3 length: 14
D gene: -
V gene: TRBV4-3
clone size: few
J gene: TRBJ1-6
CDR3 protein: CASSQEWKNSPLHF
CDR3 DNA: TGCGCCAGCAGCCAAGAATGGAAAAATTCACCCCTCCACTTT

CDR3 length: 13
D gene: -
V gene: TRBV30
clone size: few
J gene: TRBJ2-7
CDR3 protein: CAWSVGQQYEQYF
CDR3 DNA: TGTGCCTGGAGTGTCGGGCAGCAGTACGAGCAGTACTTC

CDR3 length: 15
D gene: TRBD1
V gene: TRBV13
clone size: few
J gene: TRBJ2-7
CDR3 protein: CASTFSLDRTPKQYF
CDR3 DNA: TGTGCCAGCACCTTTTCCCTGGACAGGACCCCGAAACAGTACTTC

CDR3 length: 13
D gene: -
V gene: TRBV28
clone size: -
J gene: TRBJ2-7
CDR3 protein: CASSFVSNYEQYF
CDR3 DNA: TGTGCCAGCAGTTTTGTCTCCAACTACGAGCAGTACTTC

CDR3 length: 12
D gene: -
V gene: TRBV18
clone size: few
J gene: TRBJ2-5
CDR3 protein: CASSGNQETQYF
CDR3 DNA: TGTGCCAGCTCCGGGAACCAAGAGACCCAGTACTTC

CDR3 length: 13
D gene: -
V gene: TRBV5-1
clone size: few
J gene: TRBJ2-1
CDR3 protein: CASSWDGENEQFF
CDR3 DNA: TGCGCCAGCAGCTGGGACGGGGAAAATGAGCAGTTCTTC

CDR3 length: 13
D gene: TRBD1
V gene: TRBV29-1
clone size: few
J gene: TRBJ2-7
CDR3 protein: CSVHRDRAYEQYF
CDR3 DNA: TGCAGCGTTCACCGGGACAGGGCGTACGAGCAGTACTTC

CDR3 length: 19
D gene: TRBD1
V gene: TRBV4-2
clone size: -
J gene: TRBJ1-5
CDR3 protein: CASSQDPAYRGQSNQPQHF
CDR3 DNA: TGTGCCAGCAGCCAAGACCCCGCTTACAGGGGGCAAAGCAATCAGCCCCAGCATTTT

CDR3 length: 14
D gene: -
V gene: TRBV11-1
clone size: few
J gene: TRBJ1-4
CDR3 protein: CASSLDSTNEKLFF
CDR3 DNA: TGTGCCAGCAGCTTGGACAGCACGAATGAAAAACTGTTTTTT